The 22 T cell receptor beta chains below come from one sample, sequenced in a study of cytomegalovirus exposure and HLA in healthy donors. The PCR used 60 Vbeta and 13 Jbeta primers. Clones were sequenced by immunoSEQ multiplex PCR, and TCRdb holds only the in-frame ones, with some missing. This table has roughly 100,000 clones, more than 75% appearing once. The specimen sequenced was PBMCs. These receptors were collected from a woman in her late teens or twenties in good health and CMV-seropositive.

The chain links TRBV29-1 to TRBJ2-1; TRBD2 might be the D (6 bases). Germline CDR1 and CDR2: SQVTM and ANQGSEA. The V end lost 7 bases, the J end lost 7 bases, and 11 bases lay between the germline ends. This CDR3 is 11 amino acids long. In DNA form, the CDR3 reads TGCAGCGCTATTAGCGGTAATGAGCAGTTCTTC. This gives the protein CSAISGNEQFF.

The chain carries TRBV6-9 and TRBJ2-1; TRBD1 is a possible D gene (5 bases). Trimming took off 3 bases at V and 4 bases at J, with 19 bases between the two ends. The germline V gene encodes CDR1 MNHGY and CDR2 SVAAGI. This CDR3 has 17 amino acids. CDR3 in amino acids: CASSYPDSSPFYNEQFF. In nucleotides, the CDR3 is TGTGCCAGCAGTTACCCTGACAGCAGTCCTTTTTACAATGAGCAGTTCTTC.

This clone turned up a few times. The chain carries TRBV5-1 and TRBJ2-1, with 9 nucleotides matching TRBD2. Unmatched junction bases numbered 14, after V lost 3 bases and J lost 10 bases. The CDR3 extends over 16 amino acids. Germline V gene data show CDR1 as SGHRS and CDR2 as YFSETQ. In nucleotides, the CDR3 is TGCGCCAGCAGCTACGGCGGGAGGGCCCCCCAGTGGGAGCAGTTCTTC. This gives the protein CASSYGGRAPQWEQFF.

The genes are TRBV6-5 and TRBJ2-1; tentatively, D is TRBD2 (6 bases). This CDR3 is built from 15 residues. The V end was cut by 5 bases, the J end by 0 bases, with 11 bases between. From germline, CDR1 is MNHEY and CDR2 SVGAGI. CDR3 amino acids: CASSAGLSSYNEQFF. The CDR3 DNA reads TGTGCCAGCAGTGCCGGACTATCCTCCTACAATGAGCAGTTCTTC.

This CDR3 is CASSYSGLAGRSEQFF. The CDR3 DNA sequence: TGTGCCAGCAGTTACTCCGGACTAGCGGGAAGGAGTGAGCAGTTCTTC. The genes are TRBV6-5 and TRBJ2-1; 12 positions match TRBD2. The CDR3 runs to 16 residues. The germline V gene has CDR1 MNHEY and CDR2 SVGAGI. V trimming: 0 bases; J trimming: 9 bases; junction bases outside the gene matches: 6.

V and J are TRBV19 and TRBJ2-1; TRBD2 agrees at 12 bases. The CDR3 extends over 14 amino acids. Germline lookup yields CDR1 LNHDA and CDR2 SQIVND (reference sequence). V shed 7 bases, J shed 4 bases, and the junction held 2 bases outside the gene matches. The CDR3 coding sequence is TGTGCCAGTACTACTAGCGGGGGGTACAATGAGCAGTTCTTC. Translating gives CASTTSGGYNEQFF. The entire variable domain, with the rest obtained from reference TRBV19 and TRBJ2-1, is as follows: DGGITQSPKYLFRKEGQNVTLSCEQNLNHDAMYWYRQDPGQGLRLIYYSQIVNDFQKGDIAEGYSVSREKKESFPLTVTSAQKNPTAFYLCASTTSGGYNEQFFGPGTRLTVL.

J is TRBJ2-7 and V is TRBV7-8; TRBD1 matches at 12 bases. The CDR3 is 16 amino acids. J was trimmed by 7 bases and V by 1 base; bases with no gene match: 8. The germline CDR1 and CDR2 sequences are SGHVS and FQNEAQ. The CDR3 coding sequence is TGTGCCAGCAGCTTAGGGACCGGGACAGGGGGCTTAGAGCAGTACTTC. As protein: CASSLGTGTGGLEQYF.

The chain carries TRBV9 and TRBJ2-2, with TRBD2 matching 7 bases. This CDR3 comprises 15 residues. Germline values: CDR1 SGDLS, CDR2 YYNGEE. The V and J ends lost 0 bases and 2 bases, in that order; junction bases with no gene match: 1. The CDR3 region is CASSVGGGNTGELFF. In DNA form, the CDR3 reads TGTGCCAGCAGCGTAGGGGGGGGAAACACCGGGGAGCTGTTTTTT.

The chain carries TRBV27 and TRBJ1-1, with D maybe TRBD1 (5 bases). The V gene's germline CDR1 is MNHEY and CDR2 SMNVEV (reference sequence). Trimming cost V 5 bases and J 7 bases, with 14 bases left between them. The CDR3 contains 13 residues. The CDR3 coding sequence is TGTGCCAGCAGTCCAAGGGGTTTAGGTGAAGCTTTCTTT. This codes for CASSPRGLGEAFF.

V is TRBV7-8 and J is TRBJ2-7; tentatively, D is TRBD1 (6 bases). With 5 bases removed from V and 3 bases from J, the gap between germline ends came to 20 bases. The germline CDR1 and CDR2 sequences are SGHVS and FQNEAQ. The CDR3 runs 16 residues. Here the CDR3 reads CASSGPTGSIDYEQYF. In nucleotides, the CDR3 is TGTGCCAGCAGCGGACCCACAGGGAGCATCGACTACGAGCAGTACTTC.

The chain has TRBV12-5 and TRBJ2-5; the match to TRBD1 covers 10 bases. Germline V gene lookup returns CDR1 LGHNT and CDR2 FRNRAP. The V gene end was trimmed by 2 bases and the J gene end by 4 bases; junction bases not matched to a gene: 16. The CDR3 totals 19 residues. The CDR3, as DNA: TGTGCTAGTGGTTTGCCACCCGGGACAGGGGTGCCGGACCGAGAGACCCAGTACTTC. Translating it yields CASGLPPGTGVPDRETQYF. Filled out from reference TRBV12-5 and TRBJ2-5, the complete variable domain reads DARVTQTPRHKVTEMGQEVTMRCQPILGHNTVFWYRQTMMQGLELLAYFRNRAPLDDSGMPKDRFSAEMPDATLATLKIQPSEPRDSAVYFCASGLPPGTGVPDRETQYFGPGTRLLVL.

In this sample, this clone turned up once. The rearrangement links TRBV5-6 to TRBJ2-3; 7 bases map to TRBD2. The CDR3 runs to 17 residues. The J segment lost 5 bases and the V segment lost 0 bases, leaving 12 bases of the junction unmatched. CDR1 SGHDT and CDR2 YYEEEE come from the germline V gene. The CDR3 reads CASSLGVWGGGRDTQYF. The CDR3 DNA follows: TGTGCCAGCAGCTTGGGGGTTTGGGGCGGGGGAAGAGATACGCAGTATTTT. Looking up the rest from reference TRBV5-6 and TRBJ2-3 gives the full variable domain: DAGVTQSPTHLIKTRGQQVTLRCSPKSGHDTVSWYQQALGQGPQFIFQYYEEEERQRGNFPDRFSGHQFPNYSSELNVNALLLGDSALYLCASSLGVWGGGRDTQYFGPGTRLTVL.

The chain uses TRBV15 and TRBJ1-1, with 9 bases lining up with TRBD1. J was trimmed by 5 bases and V by 5 bases; bases with no gene match: 9. Germline V lookup: CDR1 LNHNV, CDR2 YYDKDF (reference sequence). The CDR3 contains 15 residues. The CDR3 DNA follows: TGTGCCACCAGCCCGGACAGGGGTGGGGGGACTGAAGCTTTCTTT. It yields the protein CATSPDRGGGTEAFF. Combining the CDR3 with reference TRBV15 and TRBJ1-1 gives the whole variable domain DAMVIQNPRYQVTQFGKPVTLSCSQTLNHNVMYWYQQKSSQAPKLLFHYYDKDFNNEADTPDNFQSRRPNTSFCFLDIRSPGLGDTAMYLCATSPDRGGGTEAFFGQGTRLTVV.

This clone was seen a handful of times. The genes are TRBV30 and TRBJ1-5; D is possibly TRBD1 (6 bases). Germline assignment: CDR1 GTSNPN and CDR2 SVGIG (reference sequence). Trimming shortened V by 2 bases and J by 7 bases, and 15 bases separated the two germline ends. The CDR3 runs to 14 residues. DNA of the CDR3: TGTGCCTGGAGTACCTCGGACAGTTGGCAGCCCCAGCATTTT. Amino acids: CAWSTSDSWQPQHF.

The chain links TRBV18 to TRBJ1-1; D is possibly TRBD1 (6 bases). With 4 bases removed from V and 0 bases from J, the gap between germline ends came to 12 bases. Germline V gene lookup returns CDR1 KGHSH and CDR2 LQKENI. The CDR3 length is 15 residues. This chain's CDR3 is CASSLGQQMNTEAFF. The DNA of the CDR3 is TGTGCCAGCTCACTGGGACAACAAATGAACACTGAAGCTTTCTTT.

This clone was seen once. The V call is TRBV6-6, the J call TRBJ1-2; possibly TRBD1 for D (6 bases). This CDR3 is built from 14 residues. Germline CDR1 reads MNHNY; CDR2 reads SVGAGI (reference sequence). Trimming shortened V by 2 bases and J by 2 bases, and 9 bases separated the two germline ends. Written as DNA, the CDR3 is TGTGCCAGCAGTTACGGAAGGGGGAACTATGGCTACACCTTC. Its protein is CASSYGRGNYGYTF.

About this clone: A read error may account for a junction end that differs from germline. The rearrangement links TRBV29-1 to TRBJ1-4, with D unresolved. This CDR3 is 8 amino acids long. Germline assignment: CDR1 SQVTM and CDR2 ANQGSEA. Here the CDR3 reads CSVCVSVF. CDR3 bases: TGCAGCGTTTGCGTTTCGGTTTTT.

V is TRBV4-2 and J is TRBJ2-3, with 10 nucleotides matching TRBD2. This CDR3 is built from 17 residues. With V trimmed by 4 bases and J by 0 bases, 7 bases remained unmatched. Germline CDR1 reads LGHNA; CDR2 reads YNFKEQ. The CDR3 sequence is CASSRGGLARSTDTQYF. DNA of the CDR3: TGTGCCAGCAGCCGTGGGGGACTAGCGCGGAGCACAGATACGCAGTATTTT.

The rearrangement joins TRBV7-9 to TRBJ2-1; 11 nucleotides line up with TRBD1. The junction had 10 bases not matched to a gene; V was cut back by 5 bases and J by 7 bases. Per germline, CDR1 SEHNR and CDR2 FQNEAQ (reference sequence). The CDR3 loop spans 16 amino acids. The CDR3 DNA is TGTGCCAGCAGCCAGTGGACAGGGGGCGATATGAATGAGCAGTTCTTC. This encodes CASSQWTGGDMNEQFF. The full variable domain, completed using reference TRBV7-9 and TRBJ2-1, is DTGVSQNPRHKITKRGQNVTFRCDPISEHNRLYWYRQTLGQGPEFLTYFQNEAQLEKSRLLSDRFSAERPKGSFSTLEIQRTEQGDSAMYLCASSQWTGGDMNEQFFGPGTRLTVL.

This clone was seen only once. The CDR3 loop is CASSFYDSTNEKLFF. CDR3 coding DNA: TGCGCCAGCAGCTTTTACGACAGTACTAATGAAAAACTGTTTTTT. The chain employs TRBV5-1 and TRBJ1-4; D may be TRBD1 (5 bases). The V end was cut by 2 bases, the J end by 2 bases, with 10 bases between. CDR3 length: 15 amino acids. Germline CDR1 reads SGHRS; CDR2 reads YFSETQ.

This clone was counted only a few times. This chain uses TRBV6-5 with TRBJ1-5; tentatively, D is TRBD1 (5 bases). The CDR3 runs 13 residues. Between the trimmed V and J ends, which lost 3 bases and 11 bases, there was a span of 14 bases. CDR1 and CDR2 from the germline V gene are MNHEY and SVGAGI. The CDR3 region is CASSYMRGGAQHF. CDR3 nucleotide sequence: TGTGCCAGCAGTTATATGCGGGGGGGAGCCCAGCATTTT.

The chain employs TRBV9 and TRBJ2-3; 7 positions match TRBD2. In germline, CDR1 is SGDLS, CDR2 YYNGEE. This CDR3 spans 15 amino acids. V trimming: 4 bases; J trimming: 10 bases; junction bases outside the gene matches: 15. The CDR3 spells CASSFGGTPDIAQYF. The CDR3 nucleotides read TGTGCCAGCAGCTTCGGGGGGACCCCTGATATTGCGCAGTATTTT.